This T cell receptor (beta chain) is drawn from a study of blood T cell repertoires in COVID-19. TCRdb's table, derived via immunoSEQ multiplex PCR, lists solely in-frame clones and lacks some. The sample includes 350,000 to 450,000 clones, over 75% seen only once; the top ten take approximately 1.5%. The V end lost 4 bases, the J end lost 4 bases, and 20 bases lay between the germline ends. Germline-derived CDR1 and CDR2 are MNHEY and SVGAGI. The CDR3 runs to 16 residues. This receptor was identified in a woman between 35 and 50 years old with COVID-19, enrolled during active disease. The rearrangement joins TRBV6-5 to TRBJ2-7; perhaps TRBD2 as D (7 bases). The sequencing sample was made of peripheral blood. The CDR3 sequence: CASSSHPGGGTYEQYF. In nucleotides, the CDR3 is TGTGCCAGCAGTTCCCATCCGGGGGGCGGAACTTACGAGCAGTACTTC.